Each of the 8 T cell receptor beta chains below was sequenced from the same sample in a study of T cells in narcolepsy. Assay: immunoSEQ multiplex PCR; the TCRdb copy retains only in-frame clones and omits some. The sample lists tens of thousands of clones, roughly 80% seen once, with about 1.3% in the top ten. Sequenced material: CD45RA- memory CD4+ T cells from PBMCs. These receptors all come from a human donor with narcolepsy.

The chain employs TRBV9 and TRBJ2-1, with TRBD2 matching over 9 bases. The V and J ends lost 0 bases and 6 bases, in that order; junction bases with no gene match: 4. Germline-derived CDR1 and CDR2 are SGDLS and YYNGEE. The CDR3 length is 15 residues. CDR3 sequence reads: CASSVGSGGFNEQFF. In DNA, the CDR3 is TGTGCCAGCAGCGTAGGAAGCGGGGGGTTCAATGAGCAGTTCTTC.

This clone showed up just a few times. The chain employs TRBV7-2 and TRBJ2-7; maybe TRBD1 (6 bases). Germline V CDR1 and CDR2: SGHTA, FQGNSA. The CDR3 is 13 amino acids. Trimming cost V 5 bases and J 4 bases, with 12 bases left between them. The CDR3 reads CASSPGRGYEQYF. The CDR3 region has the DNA TGTGCCAGCAGCCCAGGAAGGGGGTACGAGCAGTACTTC.

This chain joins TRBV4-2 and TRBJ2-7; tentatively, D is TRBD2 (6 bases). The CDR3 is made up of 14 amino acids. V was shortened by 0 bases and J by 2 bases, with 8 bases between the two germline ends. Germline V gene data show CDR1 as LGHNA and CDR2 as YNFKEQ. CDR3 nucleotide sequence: TGTGCCAGCAGCCAAGATTGGGGGGCCTACGAGCAGTACTTC. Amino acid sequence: CASSQDWGAYEQYF.

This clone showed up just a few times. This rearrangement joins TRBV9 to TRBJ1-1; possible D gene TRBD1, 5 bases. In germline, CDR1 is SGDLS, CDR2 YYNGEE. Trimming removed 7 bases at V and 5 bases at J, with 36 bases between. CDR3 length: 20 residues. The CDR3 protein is CASAPSATGPLKIRGTEAFF. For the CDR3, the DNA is TGTGCCAGCGCCCCCTCCGCCACGGGACCGCTTAAAATTCGAGGGACTGAAGCTTTCTTT.

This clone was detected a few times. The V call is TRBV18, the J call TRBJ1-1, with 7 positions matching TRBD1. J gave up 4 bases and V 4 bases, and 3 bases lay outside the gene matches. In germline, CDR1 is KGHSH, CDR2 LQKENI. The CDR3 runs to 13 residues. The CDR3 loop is CASSLNRGTEAFF. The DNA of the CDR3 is TGTGCCAGCTCACTCAACAGGGGCACTGAAGCTTTCTTT.

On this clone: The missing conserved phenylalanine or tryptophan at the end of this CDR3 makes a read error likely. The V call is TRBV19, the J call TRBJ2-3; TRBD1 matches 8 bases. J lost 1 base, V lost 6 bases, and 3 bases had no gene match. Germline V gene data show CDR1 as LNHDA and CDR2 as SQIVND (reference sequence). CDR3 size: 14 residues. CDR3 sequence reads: CASSGQGGTDTQYL. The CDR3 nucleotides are TGTGCCAGTAGCGGACAGGGAGGCACAGATACGCAGTATCTT.

This CDR3 reads CASSQLPLTGGSEKLFF. CDR3 sequence (DNA): TGTGCCAGCAGCCAACTCCCCTTAACAGGGGGATCCGAAAAACTGTTTTTT. The rearrangement joins TRBV4-2 to TRBJ1-4; 8 nucleotides align to TRBD1. Germline CDR1 reads LGHNA; CDR2 reads YNFKEQ. The CDR3 spans 17 residues. The V gene end was trimmed by 2 bases and the J gene end by 8 bases; junction bases not matched to a gene: 13.

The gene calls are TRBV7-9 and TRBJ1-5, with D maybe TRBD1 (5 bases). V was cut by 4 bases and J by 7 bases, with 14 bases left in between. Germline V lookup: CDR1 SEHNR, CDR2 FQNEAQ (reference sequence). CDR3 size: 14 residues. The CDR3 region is CASSSSGAGQPQHF. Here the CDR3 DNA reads TGTGCCAGCAGCTCGTCCGGGGCGGGGCAGCCCCAGCATTTT.